This note documents a single T cell receptor beta chain sequence. The antigen remains undetermined. One base away lies a much larger clone, so this may be a sequencing read error. This sample was included in a study of human T cells and chemical hapten exposure. Study-level background: Across samples, TCR yields varied, mostly owing to small differences in pooled library volumes. The study's findings and limits: No shift was seen in TCRs above 1 in 1000 frequency with DPC sensitization.

The study's library attached unique molecular identifiers to single cDNA molecules. As originally analysed: Sample-level TCR yields exhibited a median of about 96,000, with a range of roughly 23,224 to 750,000. TCRdb ran MiXCR on the RACE reads and lists one entry per CDR3 protein. The V and J calls follow TCRdb's processing rather than the paper's. The sample has 60,000 to 80,000 distinct CDR3 sequences; approximately 6.2% are singletons. Stated time point: healthy volunteer bleed at 6 weeks. Blood, whole and unfractionated, served as the source for total RNA extraction. The CDR3 length is 15 residues. Per germline, CDR1 SNHLY and CDR2 FYNNEI. Trimming shortened V by 6 bases and J by 2 bases, and 15 bases separated the two germline ends.

Sequences were obtained from whole blood. The receptor was isolated from a female donor in good health. Some clones in this sample may be carry-over from other donors' samples. The chain couples TRBV2 to TRBJ2-3; maybe TRBD1 (6 bases). This CDR3 reads CASSVGQLLTDTQYF. CDR3 nucleotide sequence: TGTGCCAGCAGCGTAGGACAGTTACTCACAGATACGCAGTATTTT.